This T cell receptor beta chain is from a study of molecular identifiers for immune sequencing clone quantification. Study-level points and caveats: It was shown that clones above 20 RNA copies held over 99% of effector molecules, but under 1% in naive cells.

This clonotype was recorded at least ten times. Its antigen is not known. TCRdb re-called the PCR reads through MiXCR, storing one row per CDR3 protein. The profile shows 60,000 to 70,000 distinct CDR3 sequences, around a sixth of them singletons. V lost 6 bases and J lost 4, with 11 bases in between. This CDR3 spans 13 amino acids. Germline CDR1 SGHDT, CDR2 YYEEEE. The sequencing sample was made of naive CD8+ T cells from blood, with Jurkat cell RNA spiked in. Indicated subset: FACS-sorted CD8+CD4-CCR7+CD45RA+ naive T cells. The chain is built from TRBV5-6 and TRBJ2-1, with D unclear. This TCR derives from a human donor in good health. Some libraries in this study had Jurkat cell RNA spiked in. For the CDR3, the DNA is TGTGCCAGCACCCCGTGGGGTTACAATGAGCAGTTCTTC. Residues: CASTPWGYNEQFF.